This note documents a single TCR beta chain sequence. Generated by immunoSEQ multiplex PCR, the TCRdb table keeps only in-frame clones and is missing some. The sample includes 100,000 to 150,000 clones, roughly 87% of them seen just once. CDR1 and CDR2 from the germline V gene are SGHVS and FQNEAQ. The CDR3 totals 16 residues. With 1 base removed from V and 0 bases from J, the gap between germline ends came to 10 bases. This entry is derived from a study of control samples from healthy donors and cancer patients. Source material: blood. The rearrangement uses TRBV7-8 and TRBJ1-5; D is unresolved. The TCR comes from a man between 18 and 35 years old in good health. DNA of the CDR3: TGTGCCAGCAGCTTAGACAGCCCTCATAGCAATCAGCCCCAGCATTTT. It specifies CASSLDSPHSNQPQHF.